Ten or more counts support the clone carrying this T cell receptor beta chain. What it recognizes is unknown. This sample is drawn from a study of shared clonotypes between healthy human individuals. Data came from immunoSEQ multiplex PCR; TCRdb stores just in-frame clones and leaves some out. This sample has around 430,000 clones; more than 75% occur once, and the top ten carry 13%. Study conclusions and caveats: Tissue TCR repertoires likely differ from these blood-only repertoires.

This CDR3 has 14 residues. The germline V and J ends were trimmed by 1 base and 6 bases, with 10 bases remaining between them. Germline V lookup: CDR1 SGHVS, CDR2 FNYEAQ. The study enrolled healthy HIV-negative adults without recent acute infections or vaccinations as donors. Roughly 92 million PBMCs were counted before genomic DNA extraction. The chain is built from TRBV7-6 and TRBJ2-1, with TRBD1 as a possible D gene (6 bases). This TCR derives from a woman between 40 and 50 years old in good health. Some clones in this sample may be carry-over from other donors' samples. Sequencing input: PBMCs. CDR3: CASSLEDSTNEQFF. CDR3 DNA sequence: TGTGCCAGCAGCTTAGAGGACAGCACCAATGAGCAGTTCTTC. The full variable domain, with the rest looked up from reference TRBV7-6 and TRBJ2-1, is GAGVSQSPRYKVTKRGQDVALRCDPISGHVSLYWYRQALGQGPEFLTYFNYEAQQDKSGLPNDRFSAERPEGSISTLTIQRTEQRDSAMYRCASSLEDSTNEQFFGPGTRLTVL.